The 7 T cell receptor beta chains listed next were all sequenced from one sample in a study of siplizumab effects on memory and regulatory T cells. Data came from immunoSEQ multiplex PCR; TCRdb stores just in-frame clones and leaves some out. The sample carries under 110,000 clones, about nine tenths recorded once. Material: non-Treg CD4+ T cells sorted from blood. These receptors came from a human donor in good health.

The chain recombines TRBV2 with TRBJ2-5, with D maybe TRBD2 (5 bases). CDR3 size: 11 residues. V was shortened by 4 bases and J by 5 bases, with 5 bases between the two germline ends. Germline V lookup: CDR1 SNHLY, CDR2 FYNNEI. CDR3: CASSGRETQYF. The DNA for the CDR3 is TGTGCCAGCAGTGGGAGGGAGACCCAGTACTTC.

The V gene is TRBV7-3, the J gene TRBJ2-2; no firm D call. Per the germline V gene, CDR1 is SGHTA and CDR2 is FQGTGA. The CDR3 is 16 residues long. V was pared by 2 bases and J by 2 bases, with 12 bases between. In DNA form, the CDR3 reads TGTGCCAGCAGCTTACAGGCAGGCACTAACACCGGGGAGCTGTTTTTT. Residues: CASSLQAGTNTGELFF.

The chain has TRBV30 and TRBJ2-2; D call uncertain. Per the germline V gene, CDR1 is GTSNPN and CDR2 is SVGIG (reference sequence). The V end lost 7 bases, the J end lost 5 bases, and 17 bases lay between the germline ends. The CDR3 has 14 amino acids. CDR3 sequence (DNA): TGTGCCTCTAGTAGGGCTCCATGGACCGGGGAGCTGTTTTTT. Translating it yields CASSRAPWTGELFF. The entire variable domain, with the rest obtained from reference TRBV30 and TRBJ2-2, is as follows: SQTIHQWPATLVQPVGSPLSLECTVEGTSNPNLYWYRQAAGRGLQLLFYSVGIGQISSEVPQNLSASRPQDRQFILSSKKLLLSDSGFYLCASSRAPWTGELFFGEGSRLTVL.

V gene TRBV12-5 combines with J gene TRBJ2-7, with no clear D. Germline V CDR1 and CDR2: LGHNT, FRNRAP. The CDR3 has 14 residues. Trimming stripped 7 bases from V and 2 bases from J, with 15 bases between. CDR3 amino acids: CASVPAVGTYEQYF. In nucleotides, the CDR3 is TGTGCTAGTGTACCGGCCGTGGGCACCTACGAGCAGTACTTC.

The chain has TRBV5-4 and TRBJ2-3; TRBD2 matches 12 bases. This CDR3 spans 15 amino acids. Losses at the gene ends were 3 bases for V and 4 bases for J; bases not matched to a gene: 3. Germline lookup yields CDR1 SGHNT and CDR2 YYREEE (reference sequence). CDR3 DNA: TGTGCCAGCAGCTCGACTAGCGGGAGCCCAGATACGCAGTATTTT. It codes for CASSSTSGSPDTQYF.

The chain couples TRBV7-3 to TRBJ2-2, with D tentatively TRBD1 or TRBD2 (6 bases each). The CDR3 runs to 14 residues. Between the trimmed V and J ends, which lost 3 bases and 7 bases, there was a span of 12 bases. Germline CDR1 is SGHTA and CDR2 is FQGTGA. This CDR3 reads CASSFGGGYGELFF. CDR3 in DNA: TGTGCCAGCAGCTTCGGAGGGGGTTACGGGGAGCTGTTTTTT.

This clone was detected a few times. The chain has TRBV27 and TRBJ2-5; a possible D gene is TRBD2 (6 bases). The CDR3 totals 16 residues. Trimming pared 5 bases from V and 4 bases from J, leaving 20 bases between. Germline V gene data show CDR1 as MNHEY and CDR2 as SMNVEV (reference sequence). The CDR3 DNA reads TGTGCCAGCAGTCGTTTTGCCAGCGGAGGGAGAGAGACCCAGTACTTC. It specifies CASSRFASGGRETQYF.